This is a list of T cell receptor beta chains from one sample in a study of blood T cell repertoires in COVID-19. Profiling relied on immunoSEQ multiplex PCR, and the TCRdb table lists in-frame clones only, not all of them. The data hold about 250,000 clones, with about 89% observed a single time. The sample comprised PBMCs or T cells enriched from blood (not recorded which). Receptor source: a woman under 30 who had recovered from COVID-19. CDR3s include the opening cysteine and the closing phenylalanine or tryptophan. D genes are given only for firm matches. Size is omitted from some rows. Given values are once, few, many or a class for expanded clones.

abundance: .; v_gene: TRBV27; d_gene: .; len: 13; j_gene: TRBJ1-2; CDR3nt: TGTGCCAGCAGTTCACGAGCCGACTATGGCTACACCTTC; CDR3aa: CASSSRADYGYTF
abundance: once; v_gene: TRBV7-9; d_gene: .; len: 15; j_gene: TRBJ1-4; CDR3nt: TGTGCCAGCAGGGGGGGAAGGATCACTAATGAAAAACTGTTTTTT; CDR3aa: CASRGGRITNEKLFF
abundance: .; v_gene: TRBV10-1; d_gene: .; len: 13; j_gene: TRBJ1-1; CDR3nt: TGCGCCAGCAGTGATTCGGGGTCGGACGTAAGTTTCTTT; CDR3aa: CASSDSGSDVSFF
abundance: .; v_gene: TRBV5-5; d_gene: TRBD1; len: 15; j_gene: TRBJ2-2; CDR3nt: TGTGCCAGCAGCCCACAGGGGGCTGACACCGGGGAGCTGTTTTTT; CDR3aa: CASSPQGADTGELFF
abundance: .; v_gene: TRBV2; d_gene: .; len: 14; j_gene: TRBJ1-5; CDR3nt: TGTGCCAGCAGTGAAAGCACAGGGCGGCAGCCCCAGCATTTT; CDR3aa: CASSESTGRQPQHF
abundance: once; v_gene: TRBV4-1; d_gene: .; len: 14; j_gene: TRBJ2-7; CDR3nt: TGCGCCAGCAGCCCGTCGGGTAGGGGCTACGAGCAGTACTTC; CDR3aa: CASSPSGRGYEQYF
abundance: .; v_gene: TRBV12-3/TRBV12-4; d_gene: TRBD1; len: 13; j_gene: TRBJ1-2; CDR3nt: TGTGCCAGCCAGGGGGCGGGGAACTATGGCTACACCTTC; CDR3aa: CASQGAGNYGYTF
abundance: .; v_gene: TRBV5-1; d_gene: .; len: 14; j_gene: TRBJ2-3; CDR3nt: TGCGCCAGCAGCTTCCGGACAGCCACAGATACGCAGTATTTT; CDR3aa: CASSFRTATDTQYF
abundance: .; v_gene: TRBV11-3; d_gene: .; len: 14; j_gene: TRBJ2-3; CDR3nt: TGTGCCAGCAGCTTAACGCGGGGCACAGATACGCAGTATTTT; CDR3aa: CASSLTRGTDTQYF
abundance: .; v_gene: TRBV5-5; d_gene: TRBD2; len: 14; j_gene: TRBJ2-7; CDR3nt: TGTGCCAGCAGCACCTTAGCGGGAATCTACGAGCAGTACTTC; CDR3aa: CASSTLAGIYEQYF
abundance: .; v_gene: TRBV25-1; d_gene: .; len: 15; j_gene: TRBJ2-7; CDR3nt: TGTGCCAGCAGTGAATTTGAGACAGGATACTACGAGCAGTACTTC; CDR3aa: CASSEFETGYYEQYF
abundance: once; v_gene: TRBV20-1; d_gene: .; len: 11; j_gene: TRBJ2-7; CDR3nt: TGCAGTGCGTTACGGGTCCCCGAGCAGTACTTC; CDR3aa: CSALRVPEQYF
abundance: .; v_gene: TRBV2; d_gene: .; len: 13; j_gene: TRBJ1-1; CDR3nt: TGTGCCAGCACCCCCGGGGGGGTGTCAGGAGCTTTCTTT; CDR3aa: CASTPGGVSGAFF
abundance: .; v_gene: TRBV7-3; d_gene: .; len: 15; j_gene: TRBJ2-1; CDR3nt: TGTGCCAGCAGCTTATTTCGCACATCCTACAATGAGCAGTTCTTC; CDR3aa: CASSLFRTSYNEQFF
abundance: .; v_gene: TRBV7-2; d_gene: TRBD2; len: 15; j_gene: TRBJ2-3; CDR3nt: TGTGCCAGCAGCTCGCAGACTAGCCGGACAGATACGCAGTATTTT; CDR3aa: CASSSQTSRTDTQYF
abundance: .; v_gene: TRBV18; d_gene: .; len: 13; j_gene: TRBJ1-1; CDR3nt: TGTGCCAGCTCACCTCAGTTGAACACTGAAGCTTTCTTT; CDR3aa: CASSPQLNTEAFF
abundance: few; v_gene: TRBV21-1; d_gene: .; len: 16; j_gene: TRBJ1-2; CDR3nt: TGTGCCAGCACCCTTAGTGGAGGAGGTCCGACCCGTGGCTACACCTTC; CDR3aa: CASTLSGGGPTRGYTF
abundance: .; v_gene: TRBV7-3; d_gene: .; len: 12; j_gene: TRBJ2-3; CDR3nt: TGTGCCAGCAGCTTATCGGGAGATACGCAGTATTTT; CDR3aa: CASSLSGDTQYF
abundance: .; v_gene: TRBV7-7; d_gene: TRBD2; len: 13; j_gene: TRBJ2-7; CDR3nt: TGTGCTAGCAGCCGGACTAGCCTCGGCGAGCAGTACTTC; CDR3aa: CASSRTSLGEQYF
abundance: .; v_gene: TRBV2; d_gene: TRBD1; len: 16; j_gene: TRBJ1-5; CDR3nt: TGTGCCAGCAGTGCGGGACAGGGCCTATCTAATCAGCCCCAGCATTTT; CDR3aa: CASSAGQGLSNQPQHF
abundance: .; v_gene: TRBV4-1; d_gene: TRBD1; len: 17; j_gene: TRBJ1-5; CDR3nt: TGCGCCAGCAGCGGAGGGGGCAGGGGGCTTCGCAATCAGCCCCAGCATTTT; CDR3aa: CASSGGGRGLRNQPQHF
abundance: .; v_gene: TRBV10-3; d_gene: .; len: 15; j_gene: TRBJ2-2; CDR3nt: TGTGCCATCAGTGGGGAGACTAAAAACACCGGGGAGCTGTTTTTT; CDR3aa: CAISGETKNTGELFF
abundance: .; v_gene: TRBV27; d_gene: TRBD1; len: 13; j_gene: TRBJ2-1; CDR3nt: TGTGCCAGCAGCACGGACAGGGATAATGAGCAGTTCTTC; CDR3aa: CASSTDRDNEQFF
abundance: .; v_gene: TRBV7-9; d_gene: .; len: 12; j_gene: TRBJ1-2; CDR3nt: TGTGCCAGCAGCTCGGACAGCTATGGCTACACCTTC; CDR3aa: CASSSDSYGYTF
abundance: once; v_gene: TRBV3-1/TRBV3-2; d_gene: .; len: 12; j_gene: TRBJ2-7; CDR3nt: TGTGCCAGCAGCCAAGGGCCCTACGAGCAGTACTTC; CDR3aa: CASSQGPYEQYF
abundance: .; v_gene: TRBV18; d_gene: TRBD1; len: 16; j_gene: TRBJ1-3; CDR3nt: TGTGCCAGCTCACCTAGTAGGACAGGGACTGGAAACACCATATATTTT; CDR3aa: CASSPSRTGTGNTIYF
abundance: .; v_gene: TRBV28; d_gene: TRBD1; len: 15; j_gene: TRBJ1-6; CDR3nt: TGTGCCAGCAGTGGCCCCGGGACAGGGGGTTCACCCCTCCACTTT; CDR3aa: CASSGPGTGGSPLHF
abundance: .; v_gene: TRBV7-9; d_gene: .; len: 14; j_gene: TRBJ1-4; CDR3nt: TGTGCCAGCAGCTTAGAATCCCGGAATGAAAAACTGTTTTTT; CDR3aa: CASSLESRNEKLFF
abundance: .; v_gene: TRBV15; d_gene: TRBD2; len: 17; j_gene: TRBJ2-2; CDR3nt: TGTGCCACCAGCAGAGATAATAGCGGGAGGGTATCCGGGGAGCTGTTTTTT; CDR3aa: CATSRDNSGRVSGELFF
abundance: once; v_gene: TRBV18; d_gene: .; len: 13; j_gene: TRBJ1-1; CDR3nt: TGTGCCAGCTCACCAGAGCTGAACACTGAAGCTTTCTTT; CDR3aa: CASSPELNTEAFF
abundance: once; v_gene: TRBV4-1; d_gene: .; len: 14; j_gene: TRBJ2-1; CDR3nt: TGCGCCAGCAGCCAAGGAGGGGGTAGCAGGGAGCAGTTCTTC; CDR3aa: CASSQGGGSREQFF